These T cell receptor beta chains were read from a single sample in a study of CD8 T cells in Susac syndrome. TCRdb independently ran MiXCR on the immunoSEQ multiplex PCR reads; one entry per CDR3 protein. The repertoire consists of around 170,000 distinct CDR3 sequences, with about 96% occurring once and the leading ten covering less than 0.15%. The material sequenced was CD4+ T cells from PBMCs. The receptors shown here come from a human donor with Susac syndrome. Each CDR3 is given with its conserved first and last residue. A D gene is named only where the DNA matches it firmly. A clone size is listed for some rows: how often the clone was seen (once, few, many), or a class if it is expanded.

v_call: TRBV2; d_call: TRBD1; clone_size: NA; j_call: TRBJ1-1; cdr3_aa: CASIRQGVNTEAFF; cdr3_nt: TGTGCCAGCATTAGACAGGGAGTGAACACTGAAGCTTTCTTT
v_call: TRBV29-1; d_call: NA; clone_size: NA; j_call: TRBJ2-5; cdr3_aa: CSVVQVQETQYF; cdr3_nt: TGCAGCGTTGTCCAGGTCCAAGAGACCCAGTACTTC
v_call: TRBV5-1; d_call: NA; clone_size: NA; j_call: TRBJ2-5; cdr3_aa: CASSLVAGAEETQYF; cdr3_nt: TGCGCCAGCAGCTTGGTGGCGGGCGCGGAAGAGACCCAGTACTTC
v_call: TRBV6-6; d_call: TRBD1; clone_size: NA; j_call: TRBJ1-2; cdr3_aa: CASSYIDRVGGYTF; cdr3_nt: TGTGCCAGCAGTTACATAGACAGGGTAGGAGGCTACACCTTC
v_call: TRBV30; d_call: NA; clone_size: NA; j_call: TRBJ2-7; cdr3_aa: CAWSQGLDIHEQYF; cdr3_nt: TGTGCCTGGAGCCAGGGGCTAGACATCCACGAGCAGTACTTC
v_call: TRBV7-9; d_call: NA; clone_size: NA; j_call: TRBJ2-1; cdr3_aa: CASTRGADEQFF; cdr3_nt: TGTGCCAGCACCCGGGGGGCGGATGAGCAGTTCTTC
v_call: TRBV20-1; d_call: NA; clone_size: NA; j_call: TRBJ2-5; cdr3_aa: CSARPSLRQETQYF; cdr3_nt: TGCAGTGCTAGACCCTCCCTGAGGCAAGAGACCCAGTACTTC
v_call: TRBV20-1; d_call: TRBD2; clone_size: NA; j_call: TRBJ2-2; cdr3_aa: CSAGTSGGISTGELFF; cdr3_nt: TGCAGTGCCGGGACTAGCGGGGGGATTAGCACCGGGGAGCTGTTTTTT
v_call: TRBV6-2/TRBV6-3; d_call: TRBD2; clone_size: NA; j_call: TRBJ2-1; cdr3_aa: CASARGANEQFF; cdr3_nt: TGTGCCAGCGCGCGGGGGGCGAATGAGCAGTTCTTC
v_call: TRBV6-6; d_call: NA; clone_size: NA; j_call: TRBJ1-6; cdr3_aa: CASSPPSPLHF; cdr3_nt: TGTGCCAGCAGCCCTCCTTCACCCCTCCACTTT
v_call: TRBV29-1; d_call: NA; clone_size: NA; j_call: TRBJ1-2; cdr3_aa: CSVEGGPYGYTF; cdr3_nt: TGCAGCGTTGAAGGGGGGCCCTATGGCTACACCTTC
v_call: TRBV18; d_call: TRBD1; clone_size: few; j_call: TRBJ1-2; cdr3_aa: CASSPDRANYGYTF; cdr3_nt: TGTGCCAGCTCACCTGACAGGGCCAACTATGGCTACACCTTC
v_call: TRBV29-1; d_call: NA; clone_size: once; j_call: TRBJ2-1; cdr3_aa: CSLSSYNEQFF; cdr3_nt: TGCAGCTTGAGCTCCTACAATGAGCAGTTCTTC
v_call: TRBV9; d_call: NA; clone_size: NA; j_call: TRBJ2-3; cdr3_aa: CASSLYTGNTQYF; cdr3_nt: TGTGCCAGCAGCTTGTATACGGGGAATACGCAGTATTTT
v_call: TRBV2; d_call: NA; clone_size: NA; j_call: TRBJ1-1; cdr3_aa: CASSVLAYGTGGTEAFF; cdr3_nt: TGTGCCAGCAGTGTCCTGGCCTACGGGACGGGCGGGACTGAAGCTTTCTTT
v_call: TRBV27; d_call: NA; clone_size: NA; j_call: TRBJ2-1; cdr3_aa: CASSWVDSTYNEQFF; cdr3_nt: TGTGCCAGCAGTTGGGTGGACAGTACCTACAATGAGCAGTTCTTC
v_call: TRBV28; d_call: TRBD2; clone_size: NA; j_call: TRBJ2-3; cdr3_aa: CASSPRAGVTQYF; cdr3_nt: TGTGCCAGCAGTCCCCGGGCGGGAGTTACGCAGTATTTT
v_call: TRBV7-9; d_call: NA; clone_size: NA; j_call: TRBJ1-5; cdr3_aa: CASSLEAGGQPQHF; cdr3_nt: TGTGCCAGCAGCTTAGAGGCAGGTGGTCAGCCCCAGCATTTT
v_call: TRBV20-1; d_call: TRBD2; clone_size: NA; j_call: TRBJ2-3; cdr3_aa: CSAPPSGGANTQYF; cdr3_nt: TGCAGTGCTCCCCCTAGCGGGGGGGCGAATACGCAGTATTTT
v_call: TRBV7-9; d_call: TRBD2; clone_size: NA; j_call: TRBJ2-1; cdr3_aa: CASSSSGLAGNNEQFF; cdr3_nt: TGTGCCAGCAGCTCCTCGGGGCTAGCGGGAAACAATGAGCAGTTCTTC
v_call: TRBV19; d_call: NA; clone_size: NA; j_call: TRBJ1-5; cdr3_aa: CASKMTDYNQPQHF; cdr3_nt: TGTGCCAGTAAGATGACCGATTACAATCAGCCCCAGCATTTT
v_call: TRBV3-1; d_call: NA; clone_size: NA; j_call: TRBJ1-3; cdr3_aa: CASTAGSSGNTIYF; cdr3_nt: TGTGCCAGCACCGCAGGGAGCTCTGGAAACACCATATATTTT
v_call: TRBV24-1; d_call: TRBD2; clone_size: NA; j_call: TRBJ2-1; cdr3_aa: CATSDPTSGSSYNEQFF; cdr3_nt: TGTGCCACCAGTGATCCGACTAGCGGGAGCTCCTACAATGAGCAGTTCTTC
v_call: TRBV27; d_call: NA; clone_size: NA; j_call: TRBJ2-2; cdr3_aa: CASTGVPGLDTGELFF; cdr3_nt: TGTGCCAGCACTGGCGTCCCAGGGTTGGACACCGGGGAGCTGTTTTTT
v_call: TRBV29-1; d_call: TRBD2; clone_size: NA; j_call: TRBJ2-3; cdr3_aa: CSVGTSGTDTQYF; cdr3_nt: TGCAGCGTTGGGACTAGCGGCACAGATACGCAGTATTTT
v_call: TRBV19; d_call: NA; clone_size: NA; j_call: TRBJ2-4; cdr3_aa: CASSMADRNIQYF; cdr3_nt: TGTGCCAGTAGTATGGCGGACAGAAACATTCAGTACTTC
v_call: TRBV25-1; d_call: TRBD1; clone_size: NA; j_call: TRBJ1-5; cdr3_aa: CASSATGEGQPQHF; cdr3_nt: TGTGCCAGCAGTGCGACAGGGGAAGGTCAGCCCCAGCATTTT
v_call: TRBV18; d_call: NA; clone_size: NA; j_call: TRBJ2-5; cdr3_aa: CASSPSTAQETQYF; cdr3_nt: TGTGCCAGCTCACCATCAACTGCCCAAGAGACCCAGTACTTC
v_call: TRBV29-1; d_call: TRBD1; clone_size: NA; j_call: TRBJ1-1; cdr3_aa: CSVARTGPVEAFF; cdr3_nt: TGCAGCGTTGCCAGGACAGGGCCCGTTGAAGCTTTCTTT
v_call: TRBV7-7; d_call: TRBD2; clone_size: NA; j_call: TRBJ2-5; cdr3_aa: CASSGASQETQYF; cdr3_nt: TGTGCTAGCAGCGGGGCTAGCCAAGAGACCCAGTACTTC
v_call: TRBV28; d_call: TRBD1; clone_size: NA; j_call: TRBJ2-5; cdr3_aa: CASSLATGSQETQYF; cdr3_nt: TGTGCCAGCAGTTTAGCGACAGGGTCTCAAGAGACCCAGTACTTC
v_call: TRBV2; d_call: NA; clone_size: NA; j_call: TRBJ1-1; cdr3_aa: CASLRYPRNRLNTEAFF; cdr3_nt: TGTGCCAGCTTAAGATATCCGAGGAACAGGCTAAACACTGAAGCTTTCTTT
v_call: TRBV6-5; d_call: NA; clone_size: few; j_call: TRBJ1-5; cdr3_aa: CASSREGNQPQHF; cdr3_nt: TGTGCCAGCAGTAGGGAGGGCAATCAGCCCCAGCATTTT
v_call: TRBV7-3; d_call: NA; clone_size: NA; j_call: TRBJ2-3; cdr3_aa: CASSLGQRADTQYF; cdr3_nt: TGTGCCAGCAGCTTGGGGCAAAGGGCAGATACGCAGTATTTT
v_call: TRBV29-1; d_call: TRBD1; clone_size: NA; j_call: TRBJ1-2; cdr3_aa: CSVDGRDRGNYGYTF; cdr3_nt: TGCAGCGTTGATGGGAGGGACAGGGGGAACTATGGCTACACCTTC
v_call: TRBV4-3; d_call: TRBD2; clone_size: NA; j_call: TRBJ2-3; cdr3_aa: CASSQDLTSGGSTQYF; cdr3_nt: TGCGCCAGCAGCCAAGATTTGACTAGCGGGGGTTCGACGCAGTATTTT
v_call: TRBV7-2; d_call: TRBD1; clone_size: NA; j_call: TRBJ2-1; cdr3_aa: CASSPAGTGNHEQFF; cdr3_nt: TGTGCCAGCAGTCCAGCCGGGACAGGGAACCATGAGCAGTTCTTC